The 24 T cell receptor beta chains below were found in one sample sequenced in a study of T cell clonotyping in hematopoietic cell transplantation. Time point described: recipient sample about 28 days before transplant, after cytoreduction. The data were produced by immunoSEQ multiplex PCR, yet TCRdb's version contains in-frame clones alone and is incomplete. The sample includes approximately 44,000 clones, around 85% seen only once; the top ten take 2.5% to 3%. The sequencing here drew on peripheral blood mononuclear cells, taken before stem cell transplant. These receptors were taken from a man in his sixties with acute myeloid leukemia. Some clones in this sample may be carry-over from other donors' samples.

This chain uses TRBV5-8 with TRBJ1-1; a possible D gene is TRBD1 (6 bases). This CDR3 comprises 15 residues. The V end was cut by 4 bases, the J end by 8 bases, with 21 bases between. CDR1 and CDR2 (germline): SGHTS, YDEGEE. This CDR3 reads CASSRRDTQSTEAFF. The DNA of the CDR3 is TGTGCCAGCAGCAGGCGGGACACCCAATCAACAGAAGCTTTCTTT.

J is TRBJ1-5 and V is TRBV19; TRBD1 might be the D (6 bases). This CDR3 contains 14 residues. V shed 10 bases and J shed 9 bases, with 22 bases lying between them. The germline V gene has CDR1 LNHDA and CDR2 SQIVND (reference sequence). CDR3 amino acids: CATNSAGARGPQHF. The CDR3 nucleotides read TGTGCCACAAACTCGGCGGGGGCTAGGGGGCCCCAGCATTTT.

This chain joins TRBV7-3 and TRBJ2-7; the match to TRBD2 covers 10 bases. This CDR3 contains 15 residues. The germline V gene encodes CDR1 SGHTA and CDR2 FQGTGA. J lost 3 bases, V lost 5 bases, and 7 bases had no gene match. CDR3 sequence reads: CASSTIAGGNYEQYF. The CDR3, as DNA: TGTGCCAGCAGCACAATAGCGGGGGGCAACTACGAGCAGTACTTC.

The chain recombines TRBV14 with TRBJ1-2, with D tentatively TRBD1 (5 bases). V shed 1 base and J shed 6 bases, with 12 bases lying between them. Per the germline V gene, CDR1 is SGHDN and CDR2 is FVKESK. CDR3 length: 14 residues. CDR3 nucleotide sequence: TGTGCCAGCAGCCAAGGGGGGAGAGGGCATGGCTACACCTTC. Protein sequence: CASSQGGRGHGYTF.

The chain joins TRBV2 to TRBJ1-3; the D is unclear. CDR3 length: 14 residues. V was trimmed by 2 bases and J by 0 bases, leaving 5 bases between them. Germline CDR1 is SNHLY and CDR2 is FYNNEI. CDR3 sequence: CASSEIFSGNTIYF. CDR3 DNA: TGTGCCAGCAGTGAAATTTTCTCTGGAAACACCATATATTTT.

This clone occurred a few times. V gene TRBV5-6 combines with J gene TRBJ1-5; TRBD1 might be the D (6 bases). The CDR3 spans 14 residues. The V and J ends lost 6 bases and 6 bases respectively, with 16 bases between them. CDR1 is SGHDT and CDR2 is YYEEEE in the germline V gene. CDR3 nucleotide sequence: TGTGCCAGCAACTTAGGGGGGAGAGGTCAGCCCCAGCATTTT. This sequence encodes CASNLGGRGQPQHF.

The V call is TRBV25-1, the J call TRBJ2-2, with unresolved D. This CDR3 region has 16 residues. Germline CDR1 is MGHDK and CDR2 is SYGVNS. V gave up 2 bases and J gave up 5 bases, with 15 bases separating them. The CDR3 loop is CASSEVEARRTGELFF. CDR3 DNA sequence: TGTGCCAGCAGTGAAGTTGAGGCTCGTCGGACCGGGGAGCTGTTTTTT. The full variable domain, with the rest looked up from reference TRBV25-1 and TRBJ2-2, is EADIYQTPRYLVIGTGKKITLECSQTMGHDKMYWYQQDPGMELHLIHYSYGVNSTEKGDLSSESTVSRIRTEHFPLTLESARPSHTSQYLCASSEVEARRTGELFFGEGSRLTVL.

The chain uses TRBV2 and TRBJ1-3, with 8 bases lining up with TRBD1. Germline V gene sequence: CDR1 SNHLY, CDR2 FYNNEI. The V segment lost 4 bases and the J segment 3 bases; nucleotides outside the gene matches: 5. The CDR3 consists of 15 residues. Here the CDR3 DNA reads TGTGCCAGCAGTGTGGCAGGGGGCGGTGGAAACACCATATATTTT. It is translated as CASSVAGGGGNTIYF.

The rearrangement links TRBV7-3 to TRBJ2-7; D gene unclear. This CDR3 has 14 residues. Trimming left V 5 bases short and J 7 bases short, with 18 bases between. From germline, CDR1 is SGHTA and CDR2 FQGTGA. The DNA of the CDR3 is TGTGCCAGCAGCCGGTCAGGACCCCCTTCGGAGCAGTACTTC. This encodes CASSRSGPPSEQYF.

This rearrangement joins TRBV2 to TRBJ2-5, with TRBD2 as a possible D gene (8 bases). The CDR3 spans 15 residues. V lost 7 bases, J lost 7 bases, and 22 bases lay in between. The germline V gene encodes CDR1 SNHLY and CDR2 FYNNEI. CDR3 sequence: CASKERSGDSGTQYF. CDR3 bases: TGTGCCAGCAAGGAGCGTAGCGGGGACAGTGGGACCCAGTACTTC.

V is TRBV9 and J is TRBJ1-5; 9 bases line up with TRBD1. This CDR3 is 19 amino acids long. Germline loops: CDR1 SGDLS, CDR2 YYNGEE. V lost 2 bases and J lost 0; bases outside the gene matches: 12. The CDR3 nucleotides read TGTGCCAGCAGCGTGAGGTTGGGACAGGGAAAAAATAGCAATCAGCCCCAGCATTTT. Residues: CASSVRLGQGKNSNQPQHF.

CDR3 residues: CASSPIRTGGTYGYTF. CDR3 sequence (DNA): TGTGCCAGCAGCCCAATCCGGACAGGGGGCACCTATGGCTACACCTTC. V gene TRBV28 combines with J gene TRBJ1-2, with 11 bases aligning to TRBD1. The CDR3 runs 16 residues. The ends lost 6 bases at V and 4 bases at J; junction bases unmatched: 10. Germline V lookup: CDR1 MDHEN, CDR2 SYDVKM.

The sample holds a few counts of this clone. The chain is built from TRBV7-9 and TRBJ1-1; TRBD1 matches 9 bases. With 6 bases clipped from V and 0 bases from J, the junction kept 5 bases outside the gene matches. The CDR3 runs to 15 residues. From germline, CDR1 is SEHNR and CDR2 FQNEAQ (reference sequence). The CDR3: CASSSQGAMNTEAFF. The CDR3 bases are TGTGCCAGCAGTTCACAGGGGGCGATGAACACTGAAGCTTTCTTT.

The chain joins TRBV12-5 to TRBJ2-7; D is perhaps TRBD2 (5 bases). V lost 5 bases to trimming and J lost 9 bases, with 17 bases between them. CDR3 length equals 13 residues. CDR1 and CDR2 (germline): LGHNT, FRNRAP. The CDR3 coding sequence is TGTGCTAGTGGTCCCGGACCGCGTGAGGGGCAGTACTTC. Amino acids: CASGPGPREGQYF.

The chain has TRBV5-1 and TRBJ2-1; 7 nucleotides match TRBD1. CDR1 is SGHRS, CDR2 YFSETQ, per germline. Unmatched junction bases numbered 9, after V lost 4 bases and J lost 2 bases. The CDR3 is made up of 16 amino acids. CDR3 nucleotide sequence: TGCGCCAGCAGCCCGTTGGGCACAGGGGCCTACAATGAGCAGTTCTTC. This sequence encodes CASSPLGTGAYNEQFF.

The rearrangement joins TRBV4-2 to TRBJ2-3, with D possibly TRBD1 on 6 matching bases. The CDR3 contains 18 residues. Trimming took 1 base from V and 1 from J, leaving 18 bases between them. CDR1 and CDR2 (germline): LGHNA, YNFKEQ. The CDR3 bases are TGTGCCAGCAGCCAAGCAATCCAGGGGTTCCTGGGCACAGATACGCAGTATTTT. This encodes CASSQAIQGFLGTDTQYF.

CDR3 in DNA: TGTGCCAGCAGCCGTGGACAGCACTATGGCTACACCTTC. It encodes CASSRGQHYGYTF. The chain recombines TRBV6-5 with TRBJ1-2, with a weak D call TRBD1 (6 bases). The CDR3 has 13 residues. V shed 6 bases and J shed 3 bases, with 11 bases lying between them. Germline V lookup: CDR1 MNHEY, CDR2 SVGAGI.

The V and J genes are TRBV4-1 and TRBJ1-3; D is unresolved. V was clipped by 0 bases and J by 0 bases, with 6 bases between them. The CDR3 has 15 residues. CDR1 and CDR2 from the germline V gene are MGHRA and YSYEKL. The CDR3 loop is CASSQDSRSGNTIYF. CDR3 sequence (DNA): TGCGCCAGCAGCCAAGATTCTCGCTCTGGAAACACCATATATTTT.

The chain is built from TRBV9 and TRBJ2-5, with 12 bases fitting TRBD1. CDR3 length equals 18 residues. V lost 0 bases to trimming and J lost 2 bases; unmatched junction nucleotides: 8. Per germline, CDR1 SGDLS and CDR2 YYNGEE. This CDR3 reads CASSVAGQGALGQETQYF. CDR3 nucleotide sequence: TGTGCCAGCAGCGTAGCGGGACAGGGGGCCTTGGGGCAAGAGACCCAGTACTTC.

CDR3 residues: CASGLRQGVTDTQYF. The CDR3 nucleotides are TGTGCTAGTGGTTTACGACAGGGGGTTACAGATACGCAGTATTTT. The chain couples TRBV12-5 to TRBJ2-3, with TRBD1 matching 9 bases. Looked up from germline, CDR1 is LGHNT and CDR2 is FRNRAP. CDR3 size: 15 residues. J lost 3 bases, V lost 3 bases, and 4 bases had no gene match.

This clone was observed once. V and J are TRBV4-1 and TRBJ1-5; D ambiguous. Trimming shortened V by 4 bases and J by 1 base, and 8 bases separated the two germline ends. Germline-derived CDR1 and CDR2 are MGHRA and YSYEKL. This CDR3 region has 14 residues. CDR3 nucleotide sequence: TGCGCCAGCAGCCCCCACTTGAGCAATCAGCCCCAGCATTTT. Translation: CASSPHLSNQPQHF.

The chain links TRBV7-3 to TRBJ2-2; D unclear. The CDR3 loop spans 15 amino acids. Germline V lookup: CDR1 SGHTA, CDR2 FQGTGA. V was cut by 7 bases and J by 1 base, with 13 bases left in between. The CDR3 DNA reads TGTGCCAGCATCGAAAGGGCCGTGAACACCGGGGAGCTGTTTTTT. This gives the protein CASIERAVNTGELFF.

This sequence joins TRBV7-2 and TRBJ2-3; 10 bases fit TRBD1. The CDR3 totals 12 residues. Germline loops: CDR1 SGHTA, CDR2 FQGNSA. The V and J ends lost 3 bases and 15 bases, in that order; junction bases with no gene match: 6. CDR3 in amino acids: CASSFSGQGYYF. CDR3 bases: TGTGCCAGCAGCTTTTCGGGACAGGGGTACTATTTT.

The chain links TRBV5-1 to TRBJ2-7; D tentatively fits TRBD1 or TRBD2 (5 bases each). The CDR3 totals 12 residues. Trimming took off 4 bases at V and 5 bases at J, with 10 bases between the two ends. Looked up from germline, CDR1 is SGHRS and CDR2 is YFSETQ. The CDR3 is CASSPGAHEQYF. The CDR3 bases are TGCGCCAGCAGCCCCGGGGCCCACGAGCAGTACTTC.